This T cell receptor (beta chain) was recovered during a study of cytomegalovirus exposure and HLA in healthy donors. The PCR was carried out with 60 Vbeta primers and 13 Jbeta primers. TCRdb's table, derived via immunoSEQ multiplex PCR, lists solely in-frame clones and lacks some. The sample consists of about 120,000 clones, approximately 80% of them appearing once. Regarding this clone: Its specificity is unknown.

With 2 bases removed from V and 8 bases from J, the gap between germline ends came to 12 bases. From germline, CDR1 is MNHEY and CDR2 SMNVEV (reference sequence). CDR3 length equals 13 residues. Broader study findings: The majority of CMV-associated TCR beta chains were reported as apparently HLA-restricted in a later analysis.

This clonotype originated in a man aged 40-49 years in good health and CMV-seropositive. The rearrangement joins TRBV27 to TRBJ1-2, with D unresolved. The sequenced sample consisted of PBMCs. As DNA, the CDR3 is TGTGCCAGCAGTTTAGCAGGTGGTGGGGGCTACACCTTC. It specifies CASSLAGGGGYTF.